This paragraph covers one TCR beta chain sequence. The data originate from a study of spatial heterogeneity in lung cancer. Time point noted: sample taken at primary tumor resection. The CDR3 has 18 residues. CDR1 is MNHEY and CDR2 is SVGAGI in the germline V gene. V lost 1 base to trimming and J lost 0 bases; unmatched junction nucleotides: 5. TCRdb passed the 5' RACE reads through MiXCR, listing each CDR3 protein once. The data contain roughly 7,000 distinct CDR3 sequences, 5.5% to 8% of them seen just once; the ten biggest clones take up under 80%. The material was PBMCs, obtained at surgery. The chain couples TRBV6-5 to TRBJ2-6, with 8 bases matching TRBD2. The sequence was obtained from a male donor with early-stage non-small cell lung cancer. CDR3 protein: CASSYLGLGRSGANVLTF. CDR3 nucleotide sequence: TGTGCCAGCAGTTACTTGGGACTAGGGCGCTCTGGGGCCAACGTCCTGACTTTC.